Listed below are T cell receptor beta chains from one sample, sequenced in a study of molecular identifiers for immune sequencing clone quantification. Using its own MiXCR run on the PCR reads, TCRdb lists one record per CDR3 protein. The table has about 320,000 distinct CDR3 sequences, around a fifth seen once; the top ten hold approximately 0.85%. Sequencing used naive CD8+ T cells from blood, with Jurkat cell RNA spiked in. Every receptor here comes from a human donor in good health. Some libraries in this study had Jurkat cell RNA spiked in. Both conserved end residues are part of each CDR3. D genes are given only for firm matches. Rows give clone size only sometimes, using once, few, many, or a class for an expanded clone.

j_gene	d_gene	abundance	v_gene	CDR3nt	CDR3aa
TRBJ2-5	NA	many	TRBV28	TGTGCCAGCAGTTTCTGGGCGCTGGGTCAAGAGACCCAGTACTTC	CASSFWALGQETQYF
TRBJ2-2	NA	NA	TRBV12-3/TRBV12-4	TGTGCCAGCAGTTTAAGTACGGCCGGGGAGCTGTTTTTT	CASSLSTAGELFF
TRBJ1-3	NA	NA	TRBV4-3	TGCGCCAGCAGCCAAGAACGTAACGCCTGGGTCGGCCCTGGAAACACCATATATTTT	CASSQERNAWVGPGNTIYF
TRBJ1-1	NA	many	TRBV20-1	TGCAGTGCCTATAGACAGGAAACGAACACTGAAGCTTTCTTT	CSAYRQETNTEAFF
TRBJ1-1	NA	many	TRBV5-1	TGCGCCAGCACATCTGGGAACACTGAAGCTTTCTTT	CASTSGNTEAFF
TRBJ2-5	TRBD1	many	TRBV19	TGTGCCAGTAGTACCATGACAGGGGGCTTCGGTGAGACCCAGTACTTC	CASSTMTGGFGETQYF
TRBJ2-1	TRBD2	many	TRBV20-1	TGCAGTGCTCCTAGCGGGAGCTCCTACAATGAGCAGTTCTTC	CSAPSGSSYNEQFF
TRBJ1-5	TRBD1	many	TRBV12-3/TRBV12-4	TGTGCCAGCAGTAAGGGACAGCACAATCAGCCCCAGCATTTT	CASSKGQHNQPQHF
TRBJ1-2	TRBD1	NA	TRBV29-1	TGCAGCGTTGAAGATCGGACAGGGGGTCAACGTGGCTATGGCTACACCTTC	CSVEDRTGGQRGYGYTF
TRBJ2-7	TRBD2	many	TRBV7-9	TGTGCCAGCAGCCGCTCGGGGGGGGGCGCATACGAGCAGTACTTC	CASSRSGGGAYEQYF
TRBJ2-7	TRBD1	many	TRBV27	TGTGCCAGCAGTTCACCCGGACAGGGGAGGGCCTACGAGCAGTACTTC	CASSSPGQGRAYEQYF
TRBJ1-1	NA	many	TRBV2	TGTGCCAGCAGTGGCCCAAACGGGGGAACTGAAGCTTTCTTT	CASSGPNGGTEAFF
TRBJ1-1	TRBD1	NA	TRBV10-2	TGCGCCAGCAGTGAATACAGGGGGCGCGGCACTGAAGCTTTCTTT	CASSEYRGRGTEAFF
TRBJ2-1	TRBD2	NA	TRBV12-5	TGTGCTAGTGGTCCCCCCGAACTAGCGGGTGAGCAGTTCTTC	CASGPPELAGEQFF
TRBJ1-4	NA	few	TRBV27	TGTGCCAGCAGCCGGATCCGGGGAAAACTGTTTTTT	CASSRIRGKLFF
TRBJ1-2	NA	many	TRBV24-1	TGTGCCACCAGTGAAACCGATTTTTTGGGCTACACCTTC	CATSETDFLGYTF
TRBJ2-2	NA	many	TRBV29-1	TGCAGCGTTTGGACTAACTCCGGGGAGCTGTTTTTT	CSVWTNSGELFF
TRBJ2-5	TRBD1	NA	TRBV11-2	TGTGCCAGCAGCCCGACAGGGCGGAAAGAGACCCAGTACTTC	CASSPTGRKETQYF
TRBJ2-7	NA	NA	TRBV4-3	TGCGCCAGCAGCCAAGAAAGGTTCGGGTACGAGCAGTACTTC	CASSQERFGYEQYF
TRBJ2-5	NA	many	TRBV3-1	TGTGCCAGCAGCCAACCACAGGATACCTACCAAGAGACCCAGTACTTC	CASSQPQDTYQETQYF
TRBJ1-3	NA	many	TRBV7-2	TGTGCCAGCAGTGACACTCCCTTCTCACCCGGAAACACCATATATTTT	CASSDTPFSPGNTIYF
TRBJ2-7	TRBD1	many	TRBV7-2	TGTGCCAGCAGCTCCCCGCACGGGACAGAAGCCTACGAGCAGTACTTC	CASSSPHGTEAYEQYF
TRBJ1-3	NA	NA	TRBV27	TGTGCCAGCGGGGAACTGGACTCTGGAAACACCATATATTTT	CASGELDSGNTIYF
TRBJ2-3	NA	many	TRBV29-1	TGCAGCGACCAGTTATTCAGCACAGATACGCAGTATTTT	CSDQLFSTDTQYF
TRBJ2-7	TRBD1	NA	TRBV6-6	TGTGCCAGCAGTTATTCTTTTTCCGGGACAGGGTCCAACGAGCAGTACTTC	CASSYSFSGTGSNEQYF
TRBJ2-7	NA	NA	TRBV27	TGTGCCAGCAGCCAGAAGACTTCGTACGAGCAGTACTTC	CASSQKTSYEQYF
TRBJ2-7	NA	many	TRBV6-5	TGTGCCAGCAGTTACATTACGAAGTACGACGAGCAGTACTTC	CASSYITKYDEQYF
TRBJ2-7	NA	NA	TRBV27	TGTGCCAGCAGTTCCCAACTTCGAACAGGGTGGGGTACCTACGAGCAGTACTTC	CASSSQLRTGWGTYEQYF
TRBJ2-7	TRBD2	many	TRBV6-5	TGTGCCAGCAGTTACTCGACGGGACTAGCGGCCTACGAGCAGTACTTC	CASSYSTGLAAYEQYF
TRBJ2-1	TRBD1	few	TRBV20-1	TGCAGTGCCAAAGAAGAGTGGGGGACAGAGAATGAGCAGTTCTTC	CSAKEEWGTENEQFF
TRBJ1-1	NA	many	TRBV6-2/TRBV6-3	TGTGCCAGCAGTTACGGGGACAACACTGAAGCTTTCTTT	CASSYGDNTEAFF
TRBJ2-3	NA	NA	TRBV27	TGTGCCAGCAGTTCCTCCCCGGGGGCCAGGTGGCCAGATACGCAGTATTTT	CASSSSPGARWPDTQYF
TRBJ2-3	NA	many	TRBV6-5	TGTGCCAGCATTTCTCGATCTAAAAGACAGGTGGGGGATACGCAGTATTTT	CASISRSKRQVGDTQYF
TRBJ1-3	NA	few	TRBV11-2	TGTGCCAGCTCCGTTAGGAGCCACTCTGGAAACACCATATATTTT	CASSVRSHSGNTIYF
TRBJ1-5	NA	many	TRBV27	TGTGCCAGCAGTTCGGCGGGGTTCAGCAATCAGCCCCAGCATTTT	CASSSAGFSNQPQHF
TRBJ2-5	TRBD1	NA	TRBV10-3	TGTGCCATCAGCGAATCCGGGACAGTGAGACCGATTCAAGAGACCCAGTACTTC	CAISESGTVRPIQETQYF
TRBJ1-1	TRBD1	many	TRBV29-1	TGCAGCGGGAGCGGGACAGGGCTGAACACTGAAGCTTTCTTT	CSGSGTGLNTEAFF
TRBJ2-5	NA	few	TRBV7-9	TGTGCCAGCAGCCCCCCCCCGAGGGCGTTGGAGACCCAGTACTTC	CASSPPPRALETQYF
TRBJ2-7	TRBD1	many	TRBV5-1	TGCGCCAGCAGCCCTATCCGGGACAGGGATCGTTACGAGCAGTACTTC	CASSPIRDRDRYEQYF
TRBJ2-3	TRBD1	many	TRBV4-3	TGCGCCAGCAGCCAACAGACAGGGGCAGATACGCAGTATTTT	CASSQQTGADTQYF
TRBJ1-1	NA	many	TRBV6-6	TGTGCCAGCAGTTACCAAACGAAAGCTTTCTTT	CASSYQTKAFF
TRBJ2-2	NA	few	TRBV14	TGTGCCAGCAGCCAAGATCCGTCGACCGGGGAGCTGCTTTTT	CASSQDPSTGELLF